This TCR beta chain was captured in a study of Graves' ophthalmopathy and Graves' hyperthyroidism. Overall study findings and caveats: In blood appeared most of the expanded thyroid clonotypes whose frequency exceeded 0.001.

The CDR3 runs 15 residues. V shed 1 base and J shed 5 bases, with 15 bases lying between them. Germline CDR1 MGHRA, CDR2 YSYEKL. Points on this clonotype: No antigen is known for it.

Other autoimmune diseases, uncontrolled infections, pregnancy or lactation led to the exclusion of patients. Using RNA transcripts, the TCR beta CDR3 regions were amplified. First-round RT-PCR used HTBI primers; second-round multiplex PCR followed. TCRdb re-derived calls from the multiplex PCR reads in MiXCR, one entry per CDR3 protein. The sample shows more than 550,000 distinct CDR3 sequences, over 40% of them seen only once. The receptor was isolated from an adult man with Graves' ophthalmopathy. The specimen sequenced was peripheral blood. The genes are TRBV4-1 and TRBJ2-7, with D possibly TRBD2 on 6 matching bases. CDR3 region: CASSQGQGLRDEQYF. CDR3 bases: TGCGCCAGCAGCCAAGGTCAGGGACTCAGGGACGAGCAGTACTTC.